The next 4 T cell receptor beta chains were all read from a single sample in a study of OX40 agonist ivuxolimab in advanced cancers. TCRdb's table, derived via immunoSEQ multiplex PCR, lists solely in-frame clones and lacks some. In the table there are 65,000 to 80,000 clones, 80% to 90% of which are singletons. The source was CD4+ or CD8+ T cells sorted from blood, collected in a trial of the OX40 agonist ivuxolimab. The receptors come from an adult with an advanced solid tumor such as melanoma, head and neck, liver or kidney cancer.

The CDR3 region has the DNA TGCGCCAGCACGGGCGGGAGCAATGAGCAGTTCTTC. Residues: CASTGGSNEQFF. The genes are TRBV5-1 and TRBJ2-1; 7 bases line up with TRBD2. CDR1 is SGHRS and CDR2 is YFSETQ in the germline V gene. The V and J ends lost 6 bases and 6 bases, in that order; junction bases with no gene match: 3. The CDR3 runs 12 residues.

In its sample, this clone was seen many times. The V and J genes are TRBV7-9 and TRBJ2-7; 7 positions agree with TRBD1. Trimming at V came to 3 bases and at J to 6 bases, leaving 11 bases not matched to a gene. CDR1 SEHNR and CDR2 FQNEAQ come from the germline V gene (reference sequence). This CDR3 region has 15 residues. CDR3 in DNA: TGTGCCAGCAGCTTCCCCGGGACAGCCTTCTTCGAGCAGTACTTC. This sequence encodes CASSFPGTAFFEQYF.

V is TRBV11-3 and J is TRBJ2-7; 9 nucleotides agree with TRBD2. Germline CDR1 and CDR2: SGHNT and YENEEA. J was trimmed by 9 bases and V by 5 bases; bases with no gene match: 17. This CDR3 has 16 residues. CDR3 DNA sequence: TGTGCCAGCAGCCAAGGAACCGGGACTAGCTCTACGGGGCAGTACTTC. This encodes CASSQGTGTSSTGQYF.

For the CDR3, the DNA is TGTGCCAGCATTGGAGGGCCGCCCGGGGATCAGCCCCAGCATTTT. This translates into CASIGGPPGDQPQHF. J is TRBJ1-5 and V is TRBV6-4; D gene uncertain. V was pared by 7 bases and J by 5 bases, with 18 bases between. The CDR3 spans 15 residues. Looked up from germline, CDR1 is MRHNA and CDR2 is SNTAGT.